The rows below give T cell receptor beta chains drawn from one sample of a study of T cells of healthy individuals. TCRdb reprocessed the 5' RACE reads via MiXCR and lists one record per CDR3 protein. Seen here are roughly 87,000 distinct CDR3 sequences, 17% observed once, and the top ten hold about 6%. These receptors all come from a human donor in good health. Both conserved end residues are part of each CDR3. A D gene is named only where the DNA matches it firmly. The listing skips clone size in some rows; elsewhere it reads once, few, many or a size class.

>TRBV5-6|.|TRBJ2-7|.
TGTGCCAGCAGCTTGGAGTTTGGACGGAAGAGCTCCTACGAGCAGTACTTC
CASSLEFGRKSSYEQYF
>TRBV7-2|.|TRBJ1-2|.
TGTGCCAGCAGCTTGGGGACGGTACTTTATGGCTACACCTTC
CASSLGTVLYGYTF
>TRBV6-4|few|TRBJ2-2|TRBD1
TGTGCCAGCAGCACAGGGGGAGACACCGGGGAGCTGTTTTTT
CASSTGGDTGELFF
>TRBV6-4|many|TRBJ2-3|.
TGTGCCAGCAGTGAATCTTCCAATATTCACACAGATACGCAGTATTTT
CASSESSNIHTDTQYF
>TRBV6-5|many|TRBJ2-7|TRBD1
TGTGCCAGCAGCCGGGACAGGACCTACGAGCAGTACTTC
CASSRDRTYEQYF
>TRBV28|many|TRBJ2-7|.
TGTGCCAGCAGCCAGCACTCCGGGACCGACCCCTACGAGCAGTACTTC
CASSQHSGTDPYEQYF
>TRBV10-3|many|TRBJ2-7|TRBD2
TGTGCCATCAGTGGGGCTAGCGGCAGCTCCTACGAGCAGTACTTC
CAISGASGSSYEQYF
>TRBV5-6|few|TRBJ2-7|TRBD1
TGTGCCAGCAGATCCGGGACAGGGTACGAGCAGTACTTC
CASRSGTGYEQYF
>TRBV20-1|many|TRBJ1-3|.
TGCAGTGCTAGAGATCGCCGAACGACGGGAAACACCATATATTTT
CSARDRRTTGNTIYF
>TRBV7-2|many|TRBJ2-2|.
TGTGCCAGCAGCGTTACCCGCACCGGGGAGCTGTTTTTT
CASSVTRTGELFF
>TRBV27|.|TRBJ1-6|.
TGTGCCAGCTCGGACTATAATTCACCCCTCCACTTT
CASSDYNSPLHF
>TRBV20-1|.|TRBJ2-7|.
TGCAGTGCACACCAAGCGGCTCCCTACGAGCAGTACTTC
CSAHQAAPYEQYF
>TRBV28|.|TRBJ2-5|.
TGTGCCAGCAGTCTAGATCCCGCACCCCGGGGGACCCAGTACTTC
CASSLDPAPRGTQYF